The 7 T cell receptor beta chains below come from one sample, sequenced in a study of T cells in tuberculosis (dated by TCRdb to the late 2010s). The receptor library was made with the immunoSEQ multiplex PCR assay. In its TCRdb copy, this immuneACCESS table keeps in-frame sequences only and misses some clones. Where compared with another copy, unresolved V genes explain less than half of these, and the others have no known cause. Counted in this sample were roughly 32,000 clones; roughly 96% of them appeared once. Jointly, the top ten make up about 2.2% of the sample. The sample consisted of PBMCs. These TCRs come from a donor between 10 and 35 years old with latent tuberculosis or without tuberculosis infection.

The J gene is TRBJ2-1, the V gene TRBV2; D possibly corresponds to TRBD2 (6 bases). The length of the CDR3 is 14 residues. CDR1 is SNHLY, CDR2 FYNNEI, per germline. V was trimmed by 5 bases and J by 8 bases, leaving 16 bases between them. CDR3 in amino acids: CASSLSGRDHEQFF. The CDR3 bases are TGTGCCAGCAGTCTTTCAGGGCGGGACCATGAGCAGTTCTTC. The entire variable domain, with the rest obtained from reference TRBV2 and TRBJ2-1, is as follows: EPEVTQTPSHQVTQMGQEVILRCVPISNHLYFYWYRQILGQKVEFLVSFYNNEISEKSEIFDDQFSVERPDGSNFTLKIRSTKLEDSAMYFCASSLSGRDHEQFFGPGTRLTVL.

J is TRBJ1-1 and V is TRBV7-2; possibly TRBD1 for D (5 bases). The CDR3 totals 16 residues. The germline gives CDR1 SGHTA, CDR2 FQGNSA. The V end was cut by 3 bases, the J end by 2 bases, with 16 bases between. CDR3 protein: CASSFAFRAPNTEAFF. The CDR3 DNA reads TGTGCCAGCAGCTTCGCCTTCAGGGCTCCAAACACTGAAGCTTTCTTT.

The DNA for the CDR3 is TGTGCCAGCAGGTCGAACTATGGCTACACCTTC. Amino acids: CASRSNYGYTF. The chain carries TRBV25-1 and TRBJ1-2, with D unclear. Trimming took off 6 bases at V and 2 bases at J, with 4 bases between the two ends. Germline loops: CDR1 MGHDK, CDR2 SYGVNS. There are 11 residues in the CDR3.

The rearrangement joins TRBV4-1 to TRBJ2-7; D is undetermined. CDR3 length equals 14 residues. V was clipped by 2 bases and J by 5 bases, with 13 bases between them. Germline lookup yields CDR1 MGHRA and CDR2 YSYEKL. For the CDR3, the DNA is TGCGCCAGCAGCCAAAGGATCGTCCAGGACGAGCAGTACTTC. Amino acids: CASSQRIVQDEQYF.

The chain recombines TRBV6-5 with TRBJ1-1, with 7 bases matching TRBD1. Trimming removed 6 bases from V and 0 bases from J; junction bases left unmatched: 4. CDR1 is MNHEY, CDR2 SVGAGI, per germline. The CDR3 is made up of 14 amino acids. The CDR3 loop reads CASRTGQMNTEAFF. The CDR3 DNA is TGTGCCAGCAGGACGGGACAGATGAACACTGAAGCTTTCTTT.

The chain is built from TRBV7-8 and TRBJ1-1; maybe TRBD1 (5 bases). The germline V and J ends were trimmed by 5 bases and 2 bases, with 12 bases remaining between them. The germline CDR1 and CDR2 sequences are SGHVS and FQNEAQ. This CDR3 is 14 amino acids long. In nucleotides, the CDR3 is TGTGCCAGCAGCAGAACAGGTGCTAACACTGAAGCTTTCTTT. Translated, it gives CASSRTGANTEAFF.

The V and J genes are TRBV6-5 and TRBJ2-1; D gene ambiguous. The CDR3 consists of 15 residues. V was clipped by 0 bases and J by 8 bases, with 14 bases between them. Germline values: CDR1 MNHEY, CDR2 SVGAGI. This CDR3 is CASSYSIGGADEQFF. Written as DNA, the CDR3 is TGTGCCAGCAGTTACTCGATCGGTGGAGCCGATGAGCAGTTCTTC.